This T cell receptor (beta chain) came from a study of T cell repertoires in ileal Crohn's disease. Study-level background: About half received postoperative treatment, about a dozen with thiopurines and about 20 anti-TNF.

Findings and limits, study-wide: Compared with CD4 T cells, sorted CD8 cells carried more expanded clones.

The CDR3 has 18 amino acids. Per germline, CDR1 MDHEN and CDR2 SYDVKM. The V end lost 2 bases, the J end lost 2 bases, and 21 bases lay between the germline ends. Points on this clone: What it binds is unknown. The same CDR3 can be traced to other DNA sequences in this sample.

Each sample's TCRB immunosequencing used about 470 nanograms of biopsy DNA. TCRdb's table, derived via immunoSEQ multiplex PCR, lists solely in-frame clones and lacks some. Of around 15,000 clones listed, roughly two thirds are singletons. The TCR was taken from an adult with Crohn's disease. Sequenced sample: ileal tissue. V is TRBV28 and J is TRBJ1-1; no firm D call. CDR3 in DNA: TGTGCCAGCAGTTTACTGGGCTTCGTTCCGGGAACTAACACTGAAGCTTTCTTT. It yields the protein CASSLLGFVPGTNTEAFF.